The clone carrying this T cell receptor beta chain turned up a few times. These data belong to a study of human T cells and chemical hapten exposure. Noted time point: patch test 2, 6 weeks after DPC sensitization. Treatment defined: therapeutic diphenylcyclopropenone sensitization with weekly scalp DPC. Germline CDR1 is SGHRS and CDR2 is YFSETQ. Trimming pared 0 bases from V and 1 base from J, leaving 10 bases between. This CDR3 is 15 amino acids long. TCRdb re-analysed the RACE reads in MiXCR, keeping a single row per CDR3 protein. Of hundreds of thousands of distinct CDR3 sequences in the sample, under 6.5% were seen once.

The clonotype originates from a woman aged 18 to 35 with alopecia areata. Some clones in this sample may be carry-over from other donors' samples. The rearrangement uses TRBV5-1 and TRBJ2-5; D could derive from TRBD1 or TRBD2 (5 bases each). Sequences were derived from whole blood, sampled in connection with sensitization to the hapten diphenylcyclopropenone (DPC). CDR3 sequence (DNA): TGCGCCAGCAGCTTGGCGTCGGGGCTCCAAGAGACCCAGTACTTC. This translates into CASSLASGLQETQYF.